The sequence of this T cell receptor beta chain was determined in a study of control samples from healthy donors and cancer patients. Trimming cost V 6 bases and J 2 bases; bases outside gene matches: 11. Germline V CDR1 and CDR2: MDHEN, SYDVKM. The CDR3 extends over 17 amino acids. This table comes from immunoSEQ multiplex PCR, and its TCRdb copy is limited to in-frame clones, with some not included. The sample holds some 150,000 clones, 75% to 95% seen once. This clone was counted a few times. The sequenced sample was blood. The gene calls are TRBV28 and TRBJ2-3; 10 nucleotides align to TRBD2. The TCR was taken from a man aged 18 to 30 in good health. CDR3 loop: CASSPNGLAESTDTQYF. The CDR3 DNA reads TGTGCCAGCAGCCCAAATGGACTAGCGGAGTCCACAGATACGCAGTATTTT.